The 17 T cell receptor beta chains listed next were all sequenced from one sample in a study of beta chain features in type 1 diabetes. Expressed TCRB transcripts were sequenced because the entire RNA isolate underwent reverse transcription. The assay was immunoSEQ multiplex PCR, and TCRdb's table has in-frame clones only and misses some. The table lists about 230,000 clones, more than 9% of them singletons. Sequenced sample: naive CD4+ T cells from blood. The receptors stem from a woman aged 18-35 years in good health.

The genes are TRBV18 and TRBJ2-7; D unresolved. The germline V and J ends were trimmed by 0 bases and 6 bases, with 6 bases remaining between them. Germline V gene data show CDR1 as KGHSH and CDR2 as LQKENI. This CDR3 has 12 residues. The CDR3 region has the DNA TGTGCCAGCTCACCACCGACGGGCGAGCAGTACTTC. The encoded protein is CASSPPTGEQYF.

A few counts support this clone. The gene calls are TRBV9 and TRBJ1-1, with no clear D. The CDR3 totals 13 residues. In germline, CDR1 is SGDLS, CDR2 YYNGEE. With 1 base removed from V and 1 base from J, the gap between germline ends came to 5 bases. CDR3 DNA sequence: TGTGCCAGCAGCGTATCAGGGAACACTGAAGCTTTCTTT. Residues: CASSVSGNTEAFF.

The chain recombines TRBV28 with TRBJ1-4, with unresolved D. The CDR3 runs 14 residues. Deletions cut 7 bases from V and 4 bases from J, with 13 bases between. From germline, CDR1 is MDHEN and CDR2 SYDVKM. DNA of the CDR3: TGTGCCAGCATTCCCCAGGCAAATAATGAAAAACTGTTTTTT. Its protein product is CASIPQANNEKLFF.

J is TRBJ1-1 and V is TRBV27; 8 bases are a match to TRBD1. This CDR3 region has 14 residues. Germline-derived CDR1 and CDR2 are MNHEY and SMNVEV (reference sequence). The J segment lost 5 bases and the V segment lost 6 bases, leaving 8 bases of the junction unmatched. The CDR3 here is CASSLSTGVTEAFF. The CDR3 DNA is TGTGCCAGCAGCCTCTCGACAGGGGTTACTGAAGCTTTCTTT.

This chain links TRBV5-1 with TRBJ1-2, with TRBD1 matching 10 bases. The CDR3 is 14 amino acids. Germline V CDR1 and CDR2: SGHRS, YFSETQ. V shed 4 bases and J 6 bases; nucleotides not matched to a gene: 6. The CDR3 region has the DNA TGCGCCAGCAGCGGGGGGACAGGGGTAAATGGCTACACCTTC. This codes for CASSGGTGVNGYTF.

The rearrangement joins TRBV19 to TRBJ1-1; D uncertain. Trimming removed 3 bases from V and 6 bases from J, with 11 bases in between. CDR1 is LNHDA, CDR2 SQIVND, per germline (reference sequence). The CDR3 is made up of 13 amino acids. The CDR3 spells CASSITGRSEAFF. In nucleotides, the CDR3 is TGTGCCAGTAGTATTACTGGGAGGTCTGAAGCTTTCTTT.

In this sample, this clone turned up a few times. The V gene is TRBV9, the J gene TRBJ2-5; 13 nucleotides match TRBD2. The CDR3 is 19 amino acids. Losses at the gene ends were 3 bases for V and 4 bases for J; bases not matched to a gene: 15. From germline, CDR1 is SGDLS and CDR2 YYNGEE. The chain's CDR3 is CASSARPGLAGQGGETQYF. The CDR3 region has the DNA TGTGCCAGCAGCGCACGACCGGGACTAGCGGGGCAAGGGGGAGAGACCCAGTACTTC. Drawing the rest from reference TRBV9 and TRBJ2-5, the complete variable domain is DSGVTQTPKHLITATGQRVTLRCSPRSGDLSVYWYQQSLDQGLQFLIQYYNGEERAKGNILERFSAQQFPDLHSELNLSSLELGDSALYFCASSARPGLAGQGGETQYFGPGTRLLVL.

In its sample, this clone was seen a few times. CDR3 DNA: TGTGCCAGCAGCGCGCTCGGGCTTTCACTAGACGAGACCCAGTACTTC. This codes for CASSALGLSLDETQYF. This chain links TRBV7-2 with TRBJ2-5; tentatively, D is TRBD2 (5 bases). The CDR3 is made up of 16 amino acids. CDR1 is SGHTA and CDR2 is FQGNSA in the germline V gene. Trimming left V 5 bases short and J 5 bases short, with 21 bases between.

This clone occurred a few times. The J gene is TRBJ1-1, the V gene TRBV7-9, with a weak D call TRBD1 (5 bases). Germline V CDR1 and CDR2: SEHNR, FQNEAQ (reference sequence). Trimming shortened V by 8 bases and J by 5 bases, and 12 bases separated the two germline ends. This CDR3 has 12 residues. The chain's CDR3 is CASFTGGTEAFF. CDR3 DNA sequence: TGTGCCAGCTTCACGGGGGGAACTGAAGCTTTCTTT.

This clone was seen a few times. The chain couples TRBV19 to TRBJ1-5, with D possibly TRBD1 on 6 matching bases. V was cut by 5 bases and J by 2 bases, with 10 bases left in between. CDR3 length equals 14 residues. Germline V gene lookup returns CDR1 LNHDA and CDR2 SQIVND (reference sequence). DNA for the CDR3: TGTGCCAGTAGTCCCCGACAGGGCAATCAGCCCCAGCATTTT. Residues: CASSPRQGNQPQHF.

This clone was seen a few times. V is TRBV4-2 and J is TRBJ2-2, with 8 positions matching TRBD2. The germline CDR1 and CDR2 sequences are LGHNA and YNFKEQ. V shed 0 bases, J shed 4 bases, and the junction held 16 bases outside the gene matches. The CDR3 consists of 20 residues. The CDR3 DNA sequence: TGTGCCAGCAGCCAAGAATCGCTTGCCAGCGGGAGACGCGGCACCGGGGAGCTGTTTTTT. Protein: CASSQESLASGRRGTGELFF.

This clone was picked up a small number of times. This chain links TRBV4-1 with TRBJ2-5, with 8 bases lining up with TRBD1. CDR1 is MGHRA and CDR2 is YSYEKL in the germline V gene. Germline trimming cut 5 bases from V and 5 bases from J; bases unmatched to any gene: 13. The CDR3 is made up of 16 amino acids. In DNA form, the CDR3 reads TGCGCCAGCAGCTCCCGGACACCAGGGGGCCAGGAGACCCAGTACTTC. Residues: CASSSRTPGGQETQYF.

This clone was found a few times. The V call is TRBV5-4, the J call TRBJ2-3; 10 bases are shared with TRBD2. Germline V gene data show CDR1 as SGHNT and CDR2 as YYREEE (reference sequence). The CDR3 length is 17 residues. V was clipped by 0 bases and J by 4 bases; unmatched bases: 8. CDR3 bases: TGTGCCAGCAGCTTGGAGTCCGCTAGCGGGGGCCCAGATACGCAGTATTTT. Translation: CASSLESASGGPDTQYF.

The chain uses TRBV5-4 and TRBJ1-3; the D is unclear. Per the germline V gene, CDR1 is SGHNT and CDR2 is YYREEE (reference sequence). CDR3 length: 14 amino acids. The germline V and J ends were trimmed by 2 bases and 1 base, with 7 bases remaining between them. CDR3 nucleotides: TGTGCCAGCAGCTTAGAGGGATCTGGAAACACCATATATTTT. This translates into CASSLEGSGNTIYF.

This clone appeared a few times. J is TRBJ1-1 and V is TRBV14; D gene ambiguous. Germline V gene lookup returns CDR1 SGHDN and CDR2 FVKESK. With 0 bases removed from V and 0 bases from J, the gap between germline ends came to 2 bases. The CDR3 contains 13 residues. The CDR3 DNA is TGTGCCAGCAGCCAAGACGTGAACACTGAAGCTTTCTTT. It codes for CASSQDVNTEAFF.

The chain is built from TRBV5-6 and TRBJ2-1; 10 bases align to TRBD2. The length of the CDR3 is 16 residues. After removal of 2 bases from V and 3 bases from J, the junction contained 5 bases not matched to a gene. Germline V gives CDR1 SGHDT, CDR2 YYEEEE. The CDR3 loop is CASSLISGGLYNEQFF. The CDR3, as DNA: TGTGCCAGCAGCTTAATTAGCGGGGGGCTCTACAATGAGCAGTTCTTC.

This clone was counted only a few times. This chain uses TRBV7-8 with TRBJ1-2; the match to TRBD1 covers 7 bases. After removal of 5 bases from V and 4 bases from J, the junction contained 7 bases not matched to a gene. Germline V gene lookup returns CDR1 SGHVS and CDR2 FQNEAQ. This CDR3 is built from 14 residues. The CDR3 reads CASSQDRDRYGYTF. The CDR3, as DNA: TGTGCCAGCAGCCAAGACAGGGATCGCTATGGCTACACCTTC.